This T cell receptor (beta chain) is drawn from a study of shared clonotypes between healthy human individuals (dated by TCRdb to about 2020). Context from the whole study: The cohort comprised a couple of women and a few men aged 18 to 49 years. Per donor, three plates each were used for CD4 naive and CD4 memory, two for CD8 naive, and one for CD8 memory. To estimate repertoire size and how much clonotypes are shared between individuals, the study performed deep sequencing of blood TCR repertoires from roughly five healthy adults. Libraries were prepared and TCR repertoires were sequenced by different laboratories using diverse techniques, in order to increase sequencing depth and limit assay-specific biases. Leukapheresis yielded between about 0.85 and 9 billion PBMCs per donor. Beyond this particular receptor, the publication reports: Pairwise subsampling indicated that sequencing depth was expected to affect the degree of clonotype sharing among donors. When several donors were compared, the shared fraction of clonotypes was around 5% for naive CD4, 3.5% for naive CD8, 2.3% for memory CD4, and around 0.4% for memory CD8. Larger estimated clonotype richness was generally found for naive subsets than for memory subsets. Sampling was restricted to blood, and TCR repertoires in tissue are likely to differ from TCR repertoires in blood. Clonotypes shared by all four sorted-subset donors showed higher generation probabilities than non-shared clonotypes. Because the study included only a small number of donors, the genetic and exposure-history diversity represented was limited. Rarefaction of sorted-subset datasets indicated incomplete sequencing despite the large sequencing depth.

In regard to this clone: Which antigen it targets is not known. No base qualities exist here, and no much larger clone lies one base off it.

Using the deep immunoSEQ assay, TCR CDR3 regions were amplified from genomic DNA by multiplex PCR. Genomic DNA extracted from each cell subset was distributed evenly over all wells of several immunoSEQ 96-well plates, and each plate served as one replicate. Each replicate PCR for sorted subsets received around 210 ng genomic DNA, equal to 30,000 or so T cell genomes. Purified libraries were quantified with a Qubit 3.0 fluorometer, sized on a Bioanalyzer 2100, and re-quantified with the KAPA Library Quantification kit. Every immunoSEQ 96-well plate was sequenced on a dedicated single-read 150-cycle Illumina NextSeq 550 flow cell. The paper's processing steps were these. The immunoSEQ output contained only junctional sequences without quality scores, so filtering could not match that applied to full-length reads. To assign V/J genes and CDR3, sequences were annotated against IMGT germline references using PyIR, a Python wrapper for IgBLAST v1.9. Reads were filtered out if the reads had weak V/J assignments (E-value above 1e-6), no CDR3, stop codons, out-of-frame junctions, or ambiguous translated residues. V3J clonotypes were defined as sequences sharing the same inferred V gene, J gene, and CDR3 amino acid sequence. Percentage overlap between repertoires was calculated by dividing the number of shared unique clonotypes by the size of the smaller repertoire. Repertoire richness was assessed with RTK rarefaction, the Chao1 estimator, and Recon v2.1 estimates of unobserved clonotypes. OLGA was used to compute generation probabilities for all TCRbeta clonotypes that the gDNA method yielded from a few donors. TCRdb re-hosts the immuneACCESS table, in-frame sequences only. Its copies lack some clones; in the studies checked, an unresolved V gene accounts for under half of them, and the cause for the rest is not known. The DNA gave D and trimming, while V, J and clone size come from that table. Across this sample there are approximately 720,000 clones, with 92% seen only once. Clones ranked in the top ten supply more than 20% of the sample.

Trimming takes 1 base from V and 3 bases from J, and the germline ends sit 12 bases apart. The germline V gene provides CDR1 SGHVS and CDR2 FQNEAQ. The CDR3 sequence holds 15 residues, the cysteine and phenylalanine included. CDR3 DNA is the only sequence kept; it has 45 bases, read in frame from the first base. For the CD8 naive samples, CD45RO-negative cells were positively selected for CCR7, yielding a CD45RA+CCR7+ population from which TemRA cells were excluded. Donors were healthy HIV-negative adults with no recently reported acute infections or vaccinations. All donors were Caucasian adults living in Nashville, Tennessee, USA. Blood was obtained by leukapheresis, after which PBMCs were separated by Ficoll-Histopaque density gradient centrifugation and cryopreserved in liquid nitrogen vapor phase. Purity and quantity of every magnetically sorted T cell population were checked by analytical flow cytometry. Genomic DNA was isolated from every sorted fraction and measured by UV absorbance on a Nanodrop 2000c.

The sequenced sample was naive CD8+ T cells sorted from blood. The cell subset or site label for this specimen denotes: CD45RA+CCR7+. The rearranged chain carries TRBV7-8 and TRBJ2-5; the best D guess is TRBD1, with 6 bases matching. The TCR comes from a man between 25 and 39 years old in good health. Here is the DNA: TGTGCCAGCAGCTTAGTCGGACAGACTAAAGAGACCCAGTACTTC. The encoded protein is CASSLVGQTKETQYF.